The clone carrying this TCR beta chain was counted once. This CDR3 region has 16 residues. J was trimmed by 0 bases and V by 2 bases; bases with no gene match: 6. Germline CDR1 MNHNS, CDR2 SASEGT. The entry originates in a study of shared clonotypes between healthy human individuals. Sequencing used immunoSEQ multiplex PCR; TCRdb keeps in-frame clones, though not all of them. Of around 1 million clones listed, approximately 76% were seen once; the top ten hold about 1.5%. V is TRBV6-1 and J is TRBJ2-7, with 8 bases aligning to TRBD1. This TCR was sampled from a man aged 18 to 29 in good health. The specimen was memory CD4+ T cells sorted from blood. The subset here: CD45RA-negative fraction. This CDR3 is CASSEFEGQASYEQYF. DNA for the CDR3: TGTGCCAGCAGTGAATTTGAGGGACAGGCCTCCTACGAGCAGTACTTC.